The rows below give T cell receptor beta chains drawn from one sample of a study of Graves' ophthalmopathy and Graves' hyperthyroidism. TCRdb ran MiXCR on the multiplex PCR reads and lists one entry per CDR3 protein. The table lists over a million distinct CDR3 sequences, about 40% of them singletons. The sequencing input was peripheral blood or thyroid tissue (not recorded which). Source of these receptors: an adult man with Graves' hyperthyroidism. Each CDR3 is given with its conserved first and last residue. The D gene is left open where the match is weak. Where a row states a size, it is once, few, many or the class of an expanded clone; other rows omit it.

d_gene: NA
v_gene: TRBV5-6
j_gene: TRBJ2-7
abundance: few
CDR3aa: CASSLAWAGSYEQYF
CDR3nt: TGTGCCAGCAGCTTGGCTTGGGCTGGCTCCTACGAGCAGTACTTC

d_gene: TRBD1
v_gene: TRBV6-6
j_gene: TRBJ1-4
abundance: NA
CDR3aa: CASTLTGEKLFF
CDR3nt: TGTGCCAGCACTCTGACAGGGGAAAAACTGTTTTTT

d_gene: NA
v_gene: TRBV7-9
j_gene: TRBJ1-6
abundance: many
CDR3aa: CASSPPGAYNSPLHF
CDR3nt: TGTGCCAGCAGCCCGCCTGGGGCCTATAATTCACCCCTCCACTTT

d_gene: NA
v_gene: TRBV9
j_gene: TRBJ1-1
abundance: NA
CDR3aa: CASSVSGEDTEAFF
CDR3nt: TGTGCCAGCAGCGTATCGGGGGAAGACACTGAAGCTTTCTTT

d_gene: NA
v_gene: TRBV29-1
j_gene: TRBJ2-3
abundance: NA
CDR3aa: CSVEDPDTQYF
CDR3nt: TGCAGCGTTGAGGACCCCGATACGCAGTATTTT

d_gene: NA
v_gene: TRBV15
j_gene: TRBJ1-1
abundance: many
CDR3aa: CASADGGRSYNTEAFF
CDR3nt: TGTGCCTCCGCTGACGGGGGAAGGTCATACAACACTGAAGCTTTCTTT

d_gene: TRBD2
v_gene: TRBV29-1
j_gene: TRBJ2-5
abundance: many
CDR3aa: CSVEGGSGVYRETQYF
CDR3nt: TGCAGCGTTGAGGGAGGTAGCGGGGTATACCGAGAGACCCAGTACTTC

d_gene: NA
v_gene: TRBV5-6
j_gene: TRBJ2-5
abundance: few
CDR3aa: CASSPISGAQETQYF
CDR3nt: TGTGCCAGCAGCCCTATCTCGGGGGCCCAAGAGACCCAGTACTTC

d_gene: NA
v_gene: TRBV3-1
j_gene: TRBJ1-1
abundance: few
CDR3aa: CASSQGFLRTNTEAFF
CDR3nt: TGTGCCAGCAGCCAAGGTTTTTTACGGACAAACACTGAAGCTTTCTTT

d_gene: NA
v_gene: TRBV12-3/TRBV12-4
j_gene: TRBJ1-1
abundance: NA
CDR3aa: CASRLDGINTEAFF
CDR3nt: TGTGCCAGCAGACTGGACGGTATTAACACTGAAGCTTTCTTT

d_gene: NA
v_gene: TRBV5-6
j_gene: TRBJ2-7
abundance: many
CDR3aa: CASSLGTVYEQYF
CDR3nt: TGTGCCAGCAGCTTGGGGACAGTTTACGAGCAGTACTTC

d_gene: NA
v_gene: TRBV12-3/TRBV12-4
j_gene: TRBJ1-6
abundance: few
CDR3aa: CASSATGGHLSPLHF
CDR3nt: TGTGCCAGCAGTGCCACGGGAGGACATTTGTCCCCCCTCCACTTT

d_gene: TRBD2
v_gene: TRBV7-8
j_gene: TRBJ2-7
abundance: few
CDR3aa: CASSWTSTAYEQYF
CDR3nt: TGTGCCAGCAGCTGGACTAGCACCGCCTACGAGCAGTACTTC

d_gene: NA
v_gene: TRBV10-1
j_gene: TRBJ1-2
abundance: many
CDR3aa: CPPGVEDGYTF
CDR3nt: TGCCCCCCCGGGGTTGAAGATGGCTACACCTTC

d_gene: NA
v_gene: TRBV15
j_gene: TRBJ2-6
abundance: few
CDR3aa: CATGGVLGANVLTF
CDR3nt: TGTGCCACCGGGGGAGTCCTTGGGGCCAACGTCCTGACTTTC

d_gene: TRBD1
v_gene: TRBV20-1
j_gene: TRBJ2-7
abundance: many
CDR3aa: CSARGATGLSYEQYF
CDR3nt: TGCAGTGCTAGAGGTGCGACAGGGTTATCGTACGAGCAGTACTTC

d_gene: NA
v_gene: TRBV19
j_gene: TRBJ1-1
abundance: NA
CDR3aa: CASSIFIRGLTEAFF
CDR3nt: TGTGCCAGTAGTATCTTCATTCGGGGGTTGACTGAAGCTTTCTTT

d_gene: NA
v_gene: TRBV29-1
j_gene: TRBJ1-1
abundance: NA
CDR3aa: CSLRGNTEAFF
CDR3nt: TGCAGCTTGCGGGGGAACACTGAAGCTTTCTTT

d_gene: NA
v_gene: TRBV19
j_gene: TRBJ1-5
abundance: once
CDR3aa: CTSSAGQGLLGNQPQHF
CDR3nt: TGTACCAGTAGTGCGGGGCAGGGGCTGTTAGGCAATCAGCCCCAGCATTTT

d_gene: NA
v_gene: TRBV19
j_gene: TRBJ2-3
abundance: NA
CDR3aa: CASSITGRAGLDTQYF
CDR3nt: TGTGCCAGTAGTATCACAGGGAGGGCCGGGTTAGATACGCAGTATTTT

d_gene: NA
v_gene: TRBV29-1
j_gene: TRBJ2-2
abundance: NA
CDR3aa: CSVELGVGELFF
CDR3nt: TGCAGCGTTGAGCTCGGGGTCGGGGAGCTGTTTTTT

d_gene: NA
v_gene: TRBV6-5
j_gene: TRBJ1-5
abundance: NA
CDR3aa: CASSIDRTKQPQHF
CDR3nt: TGTGCCAGCAGTATCGACAGGACAAAACAGCCCCAGCATTTT

d_gene: NA
v_gene: TRBV5-1
j_gene: TRBJ2-2
abundance: NA
CDR3aa: CASSQSRTGRNTGELFF
CDR3nt: TGCGCCAGCAGCCAGTCCCGAACGGGGCGAAACACCGGGGAGCTGTTTTTT

d_gene: NA
v_gene: TRBV2
j_gene: TRBJ1-6
abundance: many
CDR3aa: CASKGSSVNSPLHF
CDR3nt: TGTGCCAGCAAAGGCTCGTCAGTAAATTCACCCCTCCACTTT

d_gene: NA
v_gene: TRBV28
j_gene: TRBJ1-2
abundance: NA
CDR3aa: CASTLRRGENSNYGYTF
CDR3nt: TGTGCCAGCACCCTTCGGCGAGGGGAAAATTCTAACTATGGCTACACCTTC

d_gene: NA
v_gene: TRBV4-2
j_gene: TRBJ2-7
abundance: many
CDR3aa: CASSVRVDSYEQYF
CDR3nt: TGTGCCAGCAGCGTCCGAGTAGACTCCTACGAGCAGTACTTC

d_gene: NA
v_gene: TRBV24-1
j_gene: TRBJ2-2
abundance: NA
CDR3aa: CASSLFNTGELFF
CDR3nt: TGTGCCAGCAGTTTGTTCAACACCGGGGAGCTGTTTTTT

d_gene: TRBD2
v_gene: TRBV7-2
j_gene: TRBJ2-7
abundance: many
CDR3aa: CASSLSPAGDYEQYF
CDR3nt: TGTGCCAGCAGCTTATCCCCGGCGGGAGACTACGAGCAGTACTTC

d_gene: NA
v_gene: TRBV13
j_gene: TRBJ1-5
abundance: NA
CDR3aa: CASSVAGKQPQHF
CDR3nt: TGTGCCAGCAGCGTGGCGGGGAAACAGCCCCAGCATTTT

d_gene: NA
v_gene: TRBV14
j_gene: TRBJ2-7
abundance: many
CDR3aa: CASSQDRTAPYEQYF
CDR3nt: TGTGCCAGCAGCCAAGATAGGACGGCCCCCTACGAGCAGTACTTC

d_gene: TRBD1
v_gene: TRBV4-3
j_gene: TRBJ2-5
abundance: many
CDR3aa: CASSQMTGSNLQYF
CDR3nt: TGCGCCAGCAGCCAGATGACAGGGTCTAATCTCCAGTACTTC

d_gene: NA
v_gene: TRBV7-6
j_gene: TRBJ1-1
abundance: many
CDR3aa: CASSPRDGKSLNTEAFF
CDR3nt: TGTGCCAGCAGCCCTCGGGACGGAAAAAGCCTGAACACTGAAGCTTTCTTT

d_gene: NA
v_gene: TRBV7-9
j_gene: TRBJ1-2
abundance: NA
CDR3aa: CASSFGNPDSYGYTF
CDR3nt: TGTGCCAGCAGCTTCGGAAACCCTGATAGCTATGGCTACACCTTC

d_gene: NA
v_gene: TRBV7-2
j_gene: TRBJ1-5
abundance: many
CDR3aa: CASSLGAVQPQHF
CDR3nt: TGTGCCAGCAGCTTAGGCGCGGTTCAGCCCCAGCATTTT

d_gene: TRBD1
v_gene: TRBV7-9
j_gene: TRBJ2-7
abundance: NA
CDR3aa: CASSLGRTGFEQYF
CDR3nt: TGTGCCAGCAGCTTAGGACGGACAGGGTTTGAGCAGTACTTC

d_gene: NA
v_gene: TRBV30
j_gene: TRBJ1-5
abundance: NA
CDR3aa: CAWSVLGVNQPQHF
CDR3nt: TGTGCCTGGAGTGTACTGGGGGTAAATCAGCCCCAGCATTTT

d_gene: NA
v_gene: TRBV12-3/TRBV12-4
j_gene: TRBJ1-3
abundance: NA
CDR3aa: CASSFGRLAGNTIYF
CDR3nt: TGTGCCAGCAGTTTTGGTCGGCTCGCTGGAAACACCATATATTTT

d_gene: NA
v_gene: TRBV7-9
j_gene: TRBJ2-5
abundance: many
CDR3aa: CASSLAASDTQYF
CDR3nt: TGTGCCAGCAGCTTAGCCGCCTCGGATACCCAGTACTTC

d_gene: NA
v_gene: TRBV7-9
j_gene: TRBJ2-5
abundance: once
CDR3aa: CASSRGREIETQYF
CDR3nt: TGTGCCAGCAGCCGGGGACGGGAAATCGAGACCCAGTACTTC

d_gene: NA
v_gene: TRBV24-1
j_gene: TRBJ1-6
abundance: once
CDR3aa: CATSAPLHF
CDR3nt: TGTGCCACCAGTGCCCCTCTCCACTTT

d_gene: TRBD1
v_gene: TRBV29-1
j_gene: TRBJ1-5
abundance: NA
CDR3aa: CSVGTVSNQPQHF
CDR3nt: TGCAGCGTAGGGACAGTCAGCAATCAGCCCCAGCATTTT